The 19 T cell receptor beta chains reported below all come from one sample, sequenced in a study of human T cells and chemical hapten exposure. TCRdb reprocessed the RACE reads with MiXCR, giving one entry per CDR3 protein. Here the sample spans under 200,000 distinct CDR3 sequences, around a quarter being singletons. Time point meaning: patch test 3, about 24 weeks after DPC sensitization. Regarding treatment: therapeutic diphenylcyclopropenone sensitization with weekly scalp DPC. The material sequenced was whole blood, taken in connection with sensitization to the hapten diphenylcyclopropenone (DPC). The receptors were gathered from a woman aged 18-29 years with alopecia areata. Some clones in this sample may be carry-over from other donors' samples.

This sequence joins TRBV4-2 and TRBJ2-5; D is possibly TRBD1 or TRBD2 (5 bases each). The germline V and J ends were trimmed by 8 bases and 4 bases, with 17 bases remaining between them. The CDR3 is 14 amino acids. From germline, CDR1 is LGHNA and CDR2 YNFKEQ. CDR3 region: CASAPGRESETQYF. The CDR3 DNA sequence: TGTGCCAGCGCTCCTGGCAGGGAGTCAGAGACCCAGTACTTC.

This chain connects TRBV24-1 to TRBJ2-3, with D perhaps assigned TRBD1 or TRBD2 (6 bases each). Deletions cut 5 bases from V and 2 bases from J, with 16 bases between. The germline V gene has CDR1 KGHDR and CDR2 SFDVKD. This CDR3 is built from 16 residues. CDR3 sequence reads: CATSVRGRGDTDTQYF. The DNA for the CDR3 is TGTGCCACCAGTGTCCGGGGGCGGGGAGACACAGATACGCAGTATTTT.

This clonotype was picked up a small number of times. This chain joins TRBV29-1 and TRBJ2-7; D possibly corresponds to TRBD1 (6 bases). Trimming cost V 4 bases and J 3 bases, with 13 bases left between them. Germline CDR1 is SQVTM and CDR2 is ANQGSEA. The CDR3 contains 13 residues. As DNA, the CDR3 is TGCAGCGTTGGTGGACAGTGGGGCTACGAGCAGTACTTC. It codes for CSVGGQWGYEQYF.

The chain couples TRBV20-1 to TRBJ2-7, with unresolved D. CDR1 DFQATT and CDR2 SNEGSKA come from the germline V gene (reference sequence). This CDR3 spans 12 amino acids. Trimming stripped 5 bases from V and 2 bases from J, with 10 bases between. The DNA of the CDR3 is TGCAGTGCTGAAGACACAACCTACGAGCAGTACTTC. It yields the protein CSAEDTTYEQYF.

This clonotype has just a few counts. This sequence joins TRBV27 and TRBJ2-1; 8 bases map to TRBD1. Germline trimming cut 2 bases from V and 0 bases from J; bases unmatched to any gene: 0. The CDR3 is 15 amino acids. Germline V CDR1 and CDR2: MNHEY, SMNVEV (reference sequence). For the CDR3, the DNA is TGTGCCAGCAGTTTAGACAGGGGCTCCTACAATGAGCAGTTCTTC. Protein product: CASSLDRGSYNEQFF.

This clonotype was counted between two and nine times. The genes are TRBV12-3 or TRBV12-4 and TRBJ2-7, with unresolved D. The CDR3 has 13 amino acids. V was pared by 2 bases and J by 0 bases, with 5 bases between. As DNA, the CDR3 is TGTGCCAGCAGTTTAAGGCTCTCCTACGAGCAGTACTTC. Protein sequence: CASSLRLSYEQYF.

This clonotype showed up just a few times. The chain combines TRBV6-5 with TRBJ1-4, with D uncertain. V gave up 5 bases and J gave up 6 bases, with 7 bases separating them. The CDR3 loop spans 12 amino acids. Germline loops: CDR1 MNHEY, CDR2 SVGAGI. The CDR3 DNA reads as TGTGCCAGCAGTCCGGATCATGAAAAACTGTTTTTT. It specifies CASSPDHEKLFF.

The J gene is TRBJ2-3, the V gene TRBV20-1; 10 positions agree with TRBD2. V was clipped by 6 bases and J by 2 bases; unmatched bases: 8. The germline gives CDR1 DFQATT, CDR2 SNEGSKA (reference sequence). The length of the CDR3 is 15 residues. The CDR3 DNA reads as TGCAGTGCCTCCGCACTAGCGGGGTTCACAGATACGCAGTATTTT. Translated: CSASALAGFTDTQYF.

V and J are TRBV6-1 and TRBJ1-5; no definite D call. V shed 6 bases and J shed 1 base, with 10 bases lying between them. The CDR3 loop spans 14 amino acids. CDR1 is MNHNS and CDR2 is SASEGT in the germline V gene. The DNA for the CDR3 is TGTGCCAGCAGCCCAATTGCGAGCAATCAGCCCCAGCATTTT. Residues: CASSPIASNQPQHF.

Ten or more counts support this clonotype. The rearrangement uses TRBV29-1 and TRBJ2-2; no reliable D call. Trimming pared 7 bases from V and 7 bases from J, leaving 16 bases between. The CDR3 runs 13 residues. Germline CDR1 and CDR2: SQVTM and ANQGSEA. This chain's CDR3 is CSAWDPPNGELFF. The CDR3 bases are TGCAGCGCCTGGGATCCTCCCAACGGGGAGCTGTTTTTT.

V is TRBV7-6 and J is TRBJ1-5, with 7 bases that match TRBD1. Germline assignment: CDR1 SGHVS and CDR2 FNYEAQ. J was trimmed by 6 bases and V by 4 bases; bases with no gene match: 9. The CDR3 consists of 15 residues. The CDR3, as DNA: TGTGCCAGCAGCTCTTTATCGACAGGGACTCAGCCCCAGCATTTT. Residues: CASSSLSTGTQPQHF.

The chain joins TRBV29-1 to TRBJ2-1, with 7 bases lining up with TRBD1. CDR1 is SQVTM, CDR2 ANQGSEA, per germline. V dropped 0 bases and J dropped 1; count of bases not matched to a gene: 0. This CDR3 contains 14 residues. CDR3 residues: CSVEEGQSYNEQFF. For the CDR3, the DNA is TGCAGCGTTGAAGAGGGACAGTCCTACAATGAGCAGTTCTTC.

This clonotype has a handful of counts. The rearrangement uses TRBV11-2 and TRBJ1-6; possibly TRBD1 for D (6 bases). The CDR3 sequence is 14 residues long. The V end lost 5 bases, the J end lost 10 bases, and 15 bases lay between the germline ends. From germline, CDR1 is SGHAT and CDR2 FQNNGV. The CDR3 DNA reads TGTGCCAGCAGCCAGTACAGGGTTAAATCACCCCTCCACTTT. Its protein is CASSQYRVKSPLHF.

This clonotype showed up just a few times. The chain carries TRBV9 and TRBJ2-5; D gene ambiguous. The germline V and J ends were trimmed by 0 bases and 5 bases, with 11 bases remaining between them. The germline V gene encodes CDR1 SGDLS and CDR2 YYNGEE. There are 14 residues in the CDR3. The CDR3 here is CASSVVSRSETQYF. In DNA, the CDR3 is TGTGCCAGCAGCGTAGTTAGCCGCTCGGAGACCCAGTACTTC.

This clonotype was recorded a few times. The V and J genes are TRBV12-3 or TRBV12-4 and TRBJ1-1; D is unclear. This CDR3 region has 14 residues. Trimming shortened V by 5 bases and J by 0 bases, and 10 bases separated the two germline ends. This CDR3 is CASSPPPLNTEAFF. CDR3 DNA sequence: TGTGCCAGCAGTCCCCCCCCCCTGAACACTGAAGCTTTCTTT.

V usage is TRBV24-1 and J usage is TRBJ2-1; 7 nucleotides line up with TRBD2. J was trimmed by 5 bases and V by 9 bases; bases with no gene match: 12. Germline CDR1 is KGHDR and CDR2 is SFDVKD. CDR3 length: 15 residues. The CDR3 DNA sequence: TGTGCCACCGTTTGGGGAGGGAGGGTACACAATGAGCAGTTCTTC. This sequence encodes CATVWGGRVHNEQFF.

This clonotype was seen many times. The V gene is TRBV9, the J gene TRBJ2-2, with no clear D. The germline V gene has CDR1 SGDLS and CDR2 YYNGEE. Trimming stripped 3 bases from V and 9 bases from J, with 9 bases between. This CDR3 spans 12 amino acids. The chain's CDR3 is CASSESFRELFF. CDR3 sequence (DNA): TGTGCCAGCAGCGAGAGTTTCCGGGAGCTGTTTTTT.

The chain is built from TRBV9 and TRBJ1-6; D is undetermined. Deletions cut 3 bases from V and 7 bases from J, with 8 bases between. This CDR3 region has 13 residues. The germline gives CDR1 SGDLS, CDR2 YYNGEE. CDR3 sequence (DNA): TGTGCCAGCAGCGCAGCTTGGAATTCACCCCTCCACTTT. Its protein is CASSAAWNSPLHF.

This clonotype showed up just a few times. This chain links TRBV27 with TRBJ1-5; possibly TRBD1 for D (5 bases). V was cut by 8 bases and J by 0 bases, with 23 bases left in between. This CDR3 has 18 residues. CDR1 is MNHEY, CDR2 SMNVEV, per germline (reference sequence). The CDR3 DNA sequence: TGTGCCAGCGACTACCCTCCAGGGCAAGATTATAGCAATCAGCCCCAGCATTTT. This codes for CASDYPPGQDYSNQPQHF.